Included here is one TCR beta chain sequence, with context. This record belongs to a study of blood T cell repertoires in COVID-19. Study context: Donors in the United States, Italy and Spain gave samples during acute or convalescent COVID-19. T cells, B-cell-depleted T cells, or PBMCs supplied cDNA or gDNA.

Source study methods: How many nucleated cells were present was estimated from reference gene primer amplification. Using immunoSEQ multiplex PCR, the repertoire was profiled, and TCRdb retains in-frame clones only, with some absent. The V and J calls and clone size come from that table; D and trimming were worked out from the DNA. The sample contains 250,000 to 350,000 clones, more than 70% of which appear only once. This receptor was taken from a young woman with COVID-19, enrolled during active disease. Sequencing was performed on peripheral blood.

CDR3 sequence reads: CASSLRDTQYF. CDR3 nucleotides: TGCGCCAGCAGCTTGCGAGATACGCAGTATTTT. The genes are TRBV5-1 and TRBJ2-3, with D unclear. This CDR3 spans 11 amino acids. Germline loops: CDR1 SGHRS, CDR2 YFSETQ. Trimming pared 1 base from V and 5 bases from J, leaving 2 bases between.